This TCR beta chain is from a study of blood T cells in healthy people across ages. Study conclusions and caveats: Per million T cells, the diversity of TCR beta decreased roughly linearly as age advanced. Nothing was known about donor CMV status, and this possibly confounded expanded clonotype changes.

With 6 bases clipped from V and 8 bases from J, the junction kept 6 bases outside the gene matches. The CDR3 runs 13 residues. Germline lookup yields CDR1 SQVTM and CDR2 ANQGSEA. This clonotype was detected only a few times. The antigen remains undetermined. Next came a second PCR, run for about 7 to 12 cycles, which used a sample-barcoded 5' primer along with a J-beta primer mix. A template-switch adaptor that had 12 random nucleotides put a tag on each cDNA molecule. Each CDR3 protein gets one entry after TCRdb re-called the 5' RACE reads with MiXCR. The sample holds about 680,000 distinct CDR3 sequences, approximately 50% seen once.

The sequence was obtained from a woman in her sixties or seventies in good health. Specimen: blood. The rearrangement joins TRBV29-1 to TRBJ1-4; 10 bases match TRBD1. CDR3 sequence: CSVTGTGAEKLFF. Here the CDR3 DNA reads TGCAGCGTGACCGGGACAGGGGCCGAAAAACTGTTTTTT.